This TCR beta chain was identified during a study of lymphopenia after photon versus proton radiotherapy. Whole-study findings and limits: Post-nadir diversity loss with photons came from oligoclonal expansion, particularly CD8+ Temra cells.

Notes on this clone: Its matching antigen is unknown.

The CDR3 has 11 amino acids. Germline V lookup: CDR1 SQVTM, CDR2 ANQGSEA. V lost 4 bases to trimming and J lost 0 bases, with 4 bases between them. Sequencing was performed with immunoSEQ multiplex PCR; in TCRdb, only in-frame clones are kept and a portion is missing. The sample has about 62,000 clones; 87% are singletons. This specimen consisted of peripheral blood, obtained from a patient treated with proton-based radiotherapy. The chain uses TRBV29-1 and TRBJ2-7; unclear D gene. This TCR derives from an elderly man with esophageal cancer. The CDR3 protein is CSVVSSYEQYF. The CDR3 bases are TGCAGCGTTGTCTCCTCCTACGAGCAGTACTTC.